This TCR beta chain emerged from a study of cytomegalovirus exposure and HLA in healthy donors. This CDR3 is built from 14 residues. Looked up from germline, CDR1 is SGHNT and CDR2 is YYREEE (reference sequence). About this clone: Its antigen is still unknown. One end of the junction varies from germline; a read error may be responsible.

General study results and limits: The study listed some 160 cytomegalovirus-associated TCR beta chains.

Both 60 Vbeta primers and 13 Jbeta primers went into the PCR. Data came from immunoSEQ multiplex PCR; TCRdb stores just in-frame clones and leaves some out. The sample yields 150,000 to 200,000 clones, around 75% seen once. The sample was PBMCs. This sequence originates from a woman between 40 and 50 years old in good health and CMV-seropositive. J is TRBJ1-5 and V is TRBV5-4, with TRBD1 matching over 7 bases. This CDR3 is CASSLDRIDQPQHF. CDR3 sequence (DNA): TGTGCCAGCAGTTTGGACAGGATTGATCAGCCCCAGCATTTT.